The rows below give T cell receptor beta chains drawn from one sample of a study of shared clonotypes between healthy human individuals. Some clones are missing from TCRdb's copy, which holds only in-frame ones; the method was immunoSEQ multiplex PCR. The sample records about 600,000 clones, more than 95% being singletons. The specimen sequenced was naive CD8+ T cells sorted from blood. The receptor source for this set is a man younger than 40 in good health. The CDR3 runs from the conserved cysteine through the conserved F or W. D genes are given only for firm matches. Clone size is not always given. Where it is, it says once, few, many or a class for expanded clones.

clone size,J gene,V gene,D gene,CDR3 DNA,CDR3 protein
.,TRBJ1-4,TRBV5-5,TRBD1,TGTGCCAGCAGCTTGGAGCCCGGGACAGGGCTCAAACTGTTTTTT,CASSLEPGTGLKLFF
few,TRBJ2-7,TRBV5-1,.,TGCGCCAGCAGCCAAACAGTTACGGCCTACGAGCAGTACTTC,CASSQTVTAYEQYF
.,TRBJ2-1,TRBV15,.,TGTGCCACCAGCAGCGCTGAGTCAGTTTATAGCTCCTACAATGAGCAGTTCTTC,CATSSAESVYSSYNEQFF
.,TRBJ1-1,TRBV6-5,.,TGTGCCAGCAGTTACCATTACCGGCAGGGTCGCGCTGAAGCTTTCTTT,CASSYHYRQGRAEAFF
once,TRBJ1-1,TRBV4-1,TRBD1,TGCGCCAGCAGCCAGCTACAGGGGGGGACGACTTTCTTT,CASSQLQGGTTFF
.,TRBJ2-1,TRBV9,TRBD2,TGTGCCAGCAGCGTAGCTACTAGCGGGGCTTACAATGAGCAGTTCTTC,CASSVATSGAYNEQFF
.,TRBJ2-1,TRBV25-1,.,TGTGCCAGCAGGGGAGACAGGCCAGACAATGAGCAGTTCTTC,CASRGDRPDNEQFF
.,TRBJ2-1,TRBV14,TRBD2,TGTGCCAGCAGCCCCCCTAGCGGGAACTACAATGAGCAGTTCTTC,CASSPPSGNYNEQFF
.,TRBJ2-3,TRBV9,TRBD1,TGTGCCAGCACTGACTACCGGGACAGCCCACATGCTACGCAGTATTTT,CASTDYRDSPHATQYF
.,TRBJ2-1,TRBV18,TRBD2,TGTGCCAGCTCACCAGGGAGCGGGAGCTCCTACAATGAGCAGTTCTTC,CASSPGSGSSYNEQFF
.,TRBJ2-5,TRBV9,.,TGTGCCAGCAGCGGGGATCTCGGGGGCGGTGAGACCCAGTACTTC,CASSGDLGGGETQYF
.,TRBJ2-7,TRBV9,TRBD2,TGTGCCAGCAGCGCCCTTCCAGCGGGGGACTACGAGCAGTACTTC,CASSALPAGDYEQYF
.,TRBJ2-7,TRBV11-2,.,TGTGCCAGCAGTTTCCGGGACAACTTCTACGAGCAGTACTTC,CASSFRDNFYEQYF
.,TRBJ2-1,TRBV28,.,TGTGCCACCGACCACACCGCCTACAATGAGCAGTTCTTC,CATDHTAYNEQFF
.,TRBJ1-2,TRBV18,.,TGTGCCAGCTCACAAGAATCGGACAGCAACTATGGCTACACCTTC,CASSQESDSNYGYTF
.,TRBJ2-3,TRBV27,.,TGTGCCAGCAGTTTCTCGCGGGGCACAGATACGCAGTATTTT,CASSFSRGTDTQYF
.,TRBJ2-7,TRBV5-1,.,TGCGCCAGCATTGGGCAGGACTCCTACGAGCAGTACTTC,CASIGQDSYEQYF
once,TRBJ1-2,TRBV7-9,.,TGTGCCAGCAGCCCCTCCCCGGCGGGGGATGACACCTTC,CASSPSPAGDDTF
.,TRBJ2-1,TRBV27,TRBD1,TGTGCCAGCAGCTCTTTAGGGACAGGGGGCACCTACAATGAGCAGTTCTTC,CASSSLGTGGTYNEQFF
.,TRBJ2-7,TRBV5-8,.,TGTGCCAGCAGCTCCCGGGCCCGCAGAGAGGACGAGCAGTACTTC,CASSSRARREDEQYF
once,TRBJ2-7,TRBV15,TRBD2,TGTGCCACTTGCCTAGCGGGTAGGACCTACGAGCAGTACTTC,CATCLAGRTYEQYF
once,TRBJ2-2,TRBV29-1,.,TGCAGCGCCCCCTGGGGTGATACCGGGGAGCTGTTTTTT,CSAPWGDTGELFF
.,TRBJ2-5,TRBV11-2,.,TGTGCCAGCACCCAAACCAGCAGGGTGGAAGAGACCCAGTACTTC,CASTQTSRVEETQYF
.,TRBJ2-7,TRBV6-4,TRBD1,TGTGCCAGCAGACCAGACAGGGAAGGCGAGCAGTACTTC,CASRPDREGEQYF